In this sample, the clone carrying this T cell receptor beta chain turned up many times. Its antigen is not known. The data were taken from a study of identical twins. The study, taken as a whole, reports: With beta out-of-frame sequences, excess sharing by twins was weaker. Fewer insertions characterized abundant cord blood beta clonotypes, whereas memory repertoires showed none.

The CDR3 consists of 15 residues. From germline, CDR1 is SGHRS and CDR2 YFSETQ. V lost 4 bases, J lost 0 bases, and 4 bases stayed unmatched. TCRdb independently ran MiXCR on the 5' RACE reads; one entry per CDR3 protein. Among 350,000 to 600,000 distinct CDR3 sequences listed, approximately 14% were seen once. These records were also assigned to another study, of yellow fever vaccine responses in identical twins.

The sample consisted of CD4+ T cells sorted from blood. The gene calls are TRBV5-1 and TRBJ2-5, with TRBD2 identical over 9 bases. This TCR was sampled from a woman aged 18-29 years in good health. The DNA for the CDR3 is TGCGCCAGCAGCATGACTAGCGGAAACCAAGAGACCCAGTACTTC. Protein: CASSMTSGNQETQYF.